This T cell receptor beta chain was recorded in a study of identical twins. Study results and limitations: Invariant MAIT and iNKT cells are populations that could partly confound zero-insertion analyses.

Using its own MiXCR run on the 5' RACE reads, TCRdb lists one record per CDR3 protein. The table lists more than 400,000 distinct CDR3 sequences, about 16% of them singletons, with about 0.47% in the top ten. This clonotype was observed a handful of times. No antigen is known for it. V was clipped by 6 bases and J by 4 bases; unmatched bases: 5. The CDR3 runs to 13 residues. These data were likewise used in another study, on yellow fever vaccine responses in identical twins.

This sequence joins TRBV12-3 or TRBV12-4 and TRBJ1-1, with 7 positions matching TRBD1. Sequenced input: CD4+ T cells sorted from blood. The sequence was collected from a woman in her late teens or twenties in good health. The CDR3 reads CASRPQGFTEAFF. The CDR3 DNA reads TGTGCCAGCAGGCCACAGGGGTTCACTGAAGCTTTCTTT.